This passage covers 21 T cell receptor beta chains from one sample sequenced in a study of cytomegalovirus exposure and HLA in healthy donors. The primer mix had 60 Vbeta and 13 Jbeta primers. Here immunoSEQ multiplex PCR was the method, and the copy in TCRdb shows in-frame clones only, minus some. Of 100,000 to 150,000 clones in the sample, more than 65% are singletons; the top ten hold less than 4%. The sequencing sample was made of PBMCs. The receptors were gathered from a human donor in good health.

This chain links TRBV28 with TRBJ1-5, with TRBD1 identical over 8 bases. J lost 1 base, V lost 10 bases, and 9 bases had no gene match. CDR1 MDHEN and CDR2 SYDVKM come from the germline V gene. The CDR3 is 15 amino acids. CDR3 residues: CAILDRGTSNQPQHF. CDR3 DNA: TGTGCCATCCTAGACAGGGGAACAAGCAATCAGCCCCAGCATTTT.

This chain joins TRBV2 and TRBJ2-3, with a tentative D call TRBD2 (7 bases). The J call may be in error: the DNA end matches TRBJ2-5 better. This CDR3 comprises 15 residues. CDR1 and CDR2 (germline): SNHLY, FYNNEI. CDR3 protein: CASSPQGTNQETQYF. The CDR3, as DNA: TGTGCCAGCAGTCCCCAGGGGACTAACCAAGAGACCCAGTACTTC.

The rearrangement uses TRBV28 and TRBJ1-5; possible D gene TRBD1, 6 bases. Trimming took 6 bases from V and 2 from J, leaving 11 bases between them. CDR3 length equals 14 residues. The germline gives CDR1 MDHEN, CDR2 SYDVKM. The CDR3 DNA reads as TGTGCCAGCAGCCCTTCAGGGGGCAATCAGCCCCAGCATTTT. Translated, it gives CASSPSGGNQPQHF.

The chain carries TRBV27 and TRBJ1-3; D gene ambiguous. The germline V gene has CDR1 MNHEY and CDR2 SMNVEV (reference sequence). This CDR3 has 13 residues. Trimming shortened V by 6 bases and J by 2 bases, and 8 bases separated the two germline ends. CDR3 in amino acids: CASRVATGNTIYF. As DNA, the CDR3 is TGTGCCAGCAGGGTTGCGACTGGAAACACCATATATTTT.

This chain joins TRBV21-1 and TRBJ2-2; the table assigns TRBD1, which was not confirmed against the DNA. TRBV21-1 is tagged as a pseudogene. The CDR3 has 16 residues. CDR3 region: CASSKTGDRATGELFF. For the CDR3, the DNA is TGTGCCAGCAGCAAAACCGGGGACAGAGCGACCGGGGAGCTGTTTTTT.

The sample holds a few counts of this clone. This rearrangement joins TRBV6-4 to TRBJ1-1, with a possible D match to TRBD1 (6 bases). Trimming cost V 6 bases and J 0 bases, with 14 bases left between them. Germline CDR1 MRHNA, CDR2 SNTAGT. CDR3 length: 15 amino acids. CDR3 loop: CASRQKGGMNTEAFF. DNA for the CDR3: TGTGCCAGCAGACAGAAAGGGGGAATGAACACTGAAGCTTTCTTT.

Regarding this clone: The same CDR3 is also encoded by other DNA sequences in this sample. J is TRBJ2-3 and V is TRBV7-3; 11 nucleotides line up with TRBD2. V gave up 5 bases and J gave up 3 bases; unmatched junction bases: 4. The CDR3 runs to 15 residues. Germline V gene sequence: CDR1 SGHTA, CDR2 FQGTGA. The DNA for the CDR3 is TGTGCCAGCAGCCGAACTAGCGGGAGAACAGATACGCAGTATTTT. It is translated as CASSRTSGRTDTQYF.

The chain employs TRBV6-1 and TRBJ1-2; D gene ambiguous. V was pared by 0 bases and J by 8 bases, with 16 bases between. CDR3 length equals 15 residues. Per the germline V gene, CDR1 is MNHNS and CDR2 is SASEGT. DNA for the CDR3: TGTGCCAGCAGTGAAGCGCTAAGCCGTAAGTGGGGCTACACCTTC. Its protein is CASSEALSRKWGYTF.

The rearrangement uses TRBV6-1 and TRBJ2-1; 7 nucleotides align to TRBD2. V shed 4 bases and J 0 bases; nucleotides not matched to a gene: 6. Germline CDR1 reads MNHNS; CDR2 reads SASEGT. The CDR3 totals 16 residues. The CDR3 bases are TGTGCCAGCAGTGCCCTCGGGGGGAGCTCCTACAATGAGCAGTTCTTC. The encoded protein is CASSALGGSSYNEQFF.

This clone was counted a single time. The rearrangement links TRBV10-1 to TRBJ2-5; 9 bases align to TRBD2. The V gene's germline CDR1 is WNHNN and CDR2 SYGVQD (reference sequence). CDR3 size: 15 residues. V was clipped by 3 bases and J by 1 base; unmatched bases: 3. Written as DNA, the CDR3 is TGCGCCAGCAGTGACGCGGGAGGGCCCCAAGAGACCCAGTACTTC. It encodes CASSDAGGPQETQYF.

The CDR3, as DNA: TGTGCCAGCAGCTTAGGGCCCGGGACAGGGCTTGAGCAGTACTTC. It specifies CASSLGPGTGLEQYF. This chain connects TRBV11-2 to TRBJ2-7; 9 bases are a match to TRBD1. The CDR3 is made up of 15 amino acids. V gave up 1 base and J gave up 7 bases; unmatched junction bases: 8. Germline V lookup: CDR1 SGHAT, CDR2 FQNNGV.

The J gene is TRBJ2-2, the V gene TRBV30; 7 bases line up with TRBD1. After removal of 3 bases from V and 8 bases from J, the junction contained 6 bases not matched to a gene. The CDR3 runs 13 residues. CDR1 and CDR2 from the germline V gene are GTSNPN and SVGIG (reference sequence). The DNA of the CDR3 is TGTGCCTGGAGCGAGACAGGGCCGGGGGAGCTGTTTTTT. Translated: CAWSETGPGELFF.

V usage is TRBV5-1 and J usage is TRBJ2-3, with D possibly matching TRBD1 (6 bases). The CDR3 covers 15 residues. Germline CDR1 is SGHRS and CDR2 is YFSETQ. Trimming took 1 base from V and 4 from J, leaving 13 bases between them. The CDR3 DNA reads TGCGCCAGCAGCTTGCCCCAGGGGATCGCAGATACGCAGTATTTT. Translation: CASSLPQGIADTQYF.

The table lists this clone with a few counts. The CDR3 region has the DNA TGTGCCAGCAGCTTAGCCCTACCCTCCTACAATGAGCAGTTCTTC. It encodes CASSLALPSYNEQFF. The V and J genes are TRBV7-8 and TRBJ2-1; D is uncertain. CDR3 length: 15 amino acids. Germline CDR1 SGHVS, CDR2 FQNEAQ. Trimming took off 0 bases at V and 0 bases at J, with 6 bases between the two ends.

With regard to this clone: At the DNA level, this CDR3 is encoded by other sequences in the same sample as well. The chain uses TRBV6-5 and TRBJ2-3; 11 bases line up with TRBD2. The CDR3 totals 16 residues. J was trimmed by 1 base and V by 0 bases; bases with no gene match: 0. Germline lookup yields CDR1 MNHEY and CDR2 SVGAGI. CDR3 in amino acids: CASSYSLAGGTDTQYF. The CDR3 coding sequence is TGTGCCAGCAGTTACTCACTAGCGGGGGGCACAGATACGCAGTATTTT.

Comment on this clone: A junction boundary mismatches the germline segment, possibly from a read error. V and J are TRBV7-9 and TRBJ2-7; 9 bases align to TRBD1. This CDR3 has 15 residues. Germline CDR1 reads SEHNR; CDR2 reads FQNEAQ (reference sequence). The CDR3: CSSSGQGLGGYEQYF. The CDR3 bases are TGTTCCAGCAGCGGACAGGGGTTGGGGGGTTACGAGCAGTACTTC.

The V call is TRBV7-3, the J call TRBJ2-1; no firm D call. CDR1 and CDR2 from the germline V gene are SGHTA and FQGTGA. The CDR3 runs to 15 residues. Trimming pared 2 bases from V and 0 bases from J, leaving 8 bases between. CDR3 in amino acids: CASSLFRSSYNEQFF. Here the CDR3 DNA reads TGTGCCAGCAGCTTATTCCGGAGCTCCTACAATGAGCAGTTCTTC.

The chain carries TRBV13 and TRBJ2-7; 10 nucleotides agree with TRBD1. CDR1 PRHDT and CDR2 FYEKMQ come from the germline V gene (reference sequence). The V and J ends lost 3 bases and 5 bases, in that order; junction bases with no gene match: 7. The CDR3 runs to 15 residues. The CDR3 nucleotides are TGTGCCAGCAGCTTCGTGGGACAGGGGATCAACGAGCAGTACTTC. This encodes CASSFVGQGINEQYF.

The chain uses TRBV5-1 and TRBJ2-5; TRBD2 agrees at 12 bases. The CDR3 is made up of 17 amino acids. Germline lookup yields CDR1 SGHRS and CDR2 YFSETQ. Trimming at V came to 4 bases and at J to 5 bases, leaving 12 bases not matched to a gene. CDR3 region: CASSPTSGSLGGETQYF. CDR3 DNA sequence: TGCGCCAGCAGCCCGACTAGCGGGAGTCTAGGTGGGGAGACCCAGTACTTC.

This chain links TRBV28 with TRBJ1-3; no firm D call. With 2 bases removed from V and 2 bases from J, the gap between germline ends came to 10 bases. Germline CDR1 MDHEN, CDR2 SYDVKM. The CDR3 extends over 15 amino acids. The chain's CDR3 is CASSLMRVAGNTIYF. CDR3 bases: TGTGCCAGCAGTTTAATGAGAGTGGCTGGAAACACCATATATTTT.

This chain uses TRBV6-5 with TRBJ2-2; maybe TRBD2 (6 bases). The germline V and J ends were trimmed by 2 bases and 7 bases, with 11 bases remaining between them. CDR1 is MNHEY, CDR2 SVGAGI, per germline. The CDR3 has 14 residues. The CDR3 region is CASSYRGLGGELFF. The CDR3 nucleotides are TGTGCCAGCAGTTACCGGGGGTTGGGCGGGGAGCTGTTTTTT.